Listed below are T cell receptor beta chains from one sample, sequenced in a study of shared clonotypes between healthy human individuals. The assay was immunoSEQ multiplex PCR, and TCRdb's table has in-frame clones only and misses some. The sample lists roughly 1,500,000 clones; around 98% were seen once. The sequenced sample consisted of naive CD4+ T cells sorted from blood. The origin of the receptors is a man under 40 in good health. CDR3s include the opening cysteine and the closing phenylalanine or tryptophan. A D gene is named only where the DNA matches it firmly. Expanded clones are given a class, and other clones once, few, many or no size at all.

V gene	J gene	clone size	D gene	CDR3 DNA	CDR3 protein
TRBV20-1	TRBJ2-5	NA	NA	TGCAGTGCTAGTTCGGGGTGGACCCAGTACTTC	CSASSGWTQYF
TRBV11-2	TRBJ1-1	NA	NA	TGTGCCAGCAGCTCAATTCAACAGGACCGAAACACTGAAGCTTTCTTT	CASSSIQQDRNTEAFF
TRBV18	TRBJ1-2	NA	TRBD1	TGTGCCAGCTCACTGGCGCCGGGACAGGGCGATAACTATGGCTACACCTTC	CASSLAPGQGDNYGYTF
TRBV29-1	TRBJ1-1	once	TRBD1	TGCAGCGTGGACAGGGAGTTAGCTTTCTTT	CSVDRELAFF
TRBV29-1	TRBJ2-2	NA	TRBD1	TGCAGCGTTGAGGTTACAGGGGCCGCTACTAGGGAGCTGTTTTTT	CSVEVTGAATRELFF
TRBV5-6	TRBJ1-2	NA	NA	TGTGCCAGCAGCTTGGATGGGGGCTATGGCTACACCTTC	CASSLDGGYGYTF
TRBV7-9	TRBJ2-6	NA	NA	TGTGCCAGCATTATCAGCGGGGCCAACGTCCTGACTTTC	CASIISGANVLTF
TRBV15	TRBJ2-7	NA	NA	TGTGCCACCAGCGGATCACAGAATTCCTACGAGCAGTACTTC	CATSGSQNSYEQYF
TRBV9	TRBJ1-4	NA	NA	TGTGCCAGCAGCGTTCAAGTTGGAAGTGGTGAAAAACTGTTTTTT	CASSVQVGSGEKLFF
TRBV14	TRBJ2-5	NA	NA	TGTGCCAGCAGCCAATTCCCAGTCAAACAAGAGACCCAGTACTTC	CASSQFPVKQETQYF
TRBV28	TRBJ2-7	NA	NA	TGTGCCAGCACTTGGGATCCGGCGGCATACGAGCAGTACTTC	CASTWDPAAYEQYF
TRBV20-1	TRBJ2-7	NA	TRBD2	TGCAGTGCTAGCCGGGAGGGGGAGCAGTACTTC	CSASREGEQYF
TRBV28	TRBJ1-2	NA	NA	TGTGCCAGCAGTTTCGTGGATGGCTACACCTTC	CASSFVDGYTF
TRBV21-1	TRBJ2-1	NA	NA	TGTGCCAGCAGCGCTCGGACCCAGGGGTACAATGAGCAGTTCTTC	CASSARTQGYNEQFF
TRBV28	TRBJ2-1	NA	NA	TGTGCCAGCAGTTACAGCGGACTCAGCCCGATCAATGAGCAGTTCTTC	CASSYSGLSPINEQFF
TRBV2	TRBJ1-4	NA	NA	TGTGCCAGCAGTTACACAGGCCCAGAGGAAAAACTGTTTTTT	CASSYTGPEEKLFF
TRBV7-9	TRBJ1-4	NA	TRBD1	TGTGCCAGCAGCAACATTATACTCCGGGACAGTAATGAAAAACTGTTTTTT	CASSNIILRDSNEKLFF
TRBV29-1	TRBJ1-1	NA	NA	TGCAGCGTCAGAACGACAGGGAACACTGAAGCTTTCTTT	CSVRTTGNTEAFF
TRBV7-3	TRBJ2-2	NA	NA	TGTGCCAGCAGCAAGCAGGGTAACACCGGGGAGCTGTTTTTT	CASSKQGNTGELFF
TRBV6-1	TRBJ2-7	NA	NA	TGTGCCAGCAGTGAGGGAGGACCTTGGGAGCAGTACTTC	CASSEGGPWEQYF
TRBV14	TRBJ2-1	NA	TRBD2	TGTGCCAGCAGCACCCAGCGGGGAAGCTCCTACAATGAGCAGTTCTTC	CASSTQRGSSYNEQFF
TRBV4-3	TRBJ2-7	NA	NA	TGCGCCAGCAGCCAGGGAAAGAACGAGCAGTACTTC	CASSQGKNEQYF
TRBV28	TRBJ1-5	once	NA	TGTGCCAGCAGTTACCCCAGGGGTGCTCAGCCCCAGCATTTT	CASSYPRGAQPQHF
TRBV27	TRBJ1-2	NA	NA	TGTGCCAGCAGTTTGTTCGCCGGCCCGGGAGGCTACACCTTC	CASSLFAGPGGYTF
TRBV7-8	TRBJ2-3	NA	NA	TGTGCCAGCAGCTTACGGGCAGCTTTTACAGATACGCAGTATTTT	CASSLRAAFTDTQYF
TRBV7-9	TRBJ2-1	once	NA	TGTGCCAGCAGCCCTCAGGGCCCAAGCTCCTACAATGAGCAGTTCTTC	CASSPQGPSSYNEQFF
TRBV13	TRBJ2-7	NA	TRBD2	TGTGCCAGCAGCTTATTGGGTAGCGGGAACTCCTACGAGCAGTACTTC	CASSLLGSGNSYEQYF
TRBV9	TRBJ1-1	NA	NA	TGTGCCAGCAGCACGGGACATCCGAACACTGAAGCTTTCTTT	CASSTGHPNTEAFF
TRBV30	TRBJ1-1	NA	NA	TGTGCCTGGAGTGTATTGGCAGAGAACACTGAAGCTTTCTTT	CAWSVLAENTEAFF
TRBV18	TRBJ2-7	NA	TRBD2	TGTGCCAGCTCCTCGGACAGCGGGAGTTACGAGCAGTACTTC	CASSSDSGSYEQYF
TRBV6-6	TRBJ2-5	NA	TRBD2	TGTGCCAGCAGCTTGACTAGCGGGGGTCAAGAGACCCAGTACTTC	CASSLTSGGQETQYF
TRBV15	TRBJ2-5	NA	NA	TGTGCCACCAGCAGAGGCGGACAGATACAAGAGACCCAGTACTTC	CATSRGGQIQETQYF